The entry that follows covers one T cell receptor beta chain sequence. What it recognizes is unknown. The data originate from a study of cytomegalovirus exposure and HLA in healthy donors. General study results and limits: A few CMV-associated chains proved CMV antigen-specific in vitro.

Germline trimming cut 1 base from V and 0 bases from J; bases unmatched to any gene: 14. CDR3 length: 20 amino acids. Germline CDR1 reads MGHRA; CDR2 reads YSYEKL. PCR involved 60 Vbeta and 13 Jbeta primers. Assay: immunoSEQ multiplex PCR; the TCRdb copy retains only in-frame clones and omits some. Of 120,000 or so clones in the sample, about 80% were seen once. This rearrangement joins TRBV4-1 to TRBJ2-1; 8 bases fit TRBD2. This sequence was found in a human donor in good health. What was sequenced was PBMCs. The CDR3 nucleotides read TGCGCCAGCAGCCAAGCTAGTGGCAGCGGGGGCCCCCCCTCCTACAATGAGCAGTTCTTC. The encoded protein is CASSQASGSGGPPSYNEQFF.